This TCR beta chain was retrieved from a study of blood T cell repertoires in COVID-19. At the level of the study: The cDNA or gDNA used as material had been derived from T cells, B-cell-depleted T cells, or PBMCs.

Authors' analysis steps: How many nucleated cells were present was estimated from reference gene primer amplification. Data came from immunoSEQ multiplex PCR; TCRdb stores just in-frame clones and leaves some out. The V and J calls and the clone size are those of that table, but D and trimming were determined from the DNA. Of some 150,000 clones listed, 65% to 90% are singletons. This CDR3 spans 13 amino acids. V dropped 8 bases and J dropped 6; count of bases not matched to a gene: 4. Per the germline V gene, CDR1 is LGHDT and CDR2 is YNNKEL (reference sequence). This sequence was found in a woman aged 55-75 years with COVID-19, enrolled during active disease. This sequence joins TRBV3-1 (or the pseudogene TRBV3-2) and TRBJ1-5; 10 bases map to TRBD1. Source material: peripheral blood. CDR3 amino acids: CASGGTGVQPQHF. CDR3 in DNA: TGTGCCAGCGGCGGGACAGGGGTTCAGCCCCAGCATTTT.